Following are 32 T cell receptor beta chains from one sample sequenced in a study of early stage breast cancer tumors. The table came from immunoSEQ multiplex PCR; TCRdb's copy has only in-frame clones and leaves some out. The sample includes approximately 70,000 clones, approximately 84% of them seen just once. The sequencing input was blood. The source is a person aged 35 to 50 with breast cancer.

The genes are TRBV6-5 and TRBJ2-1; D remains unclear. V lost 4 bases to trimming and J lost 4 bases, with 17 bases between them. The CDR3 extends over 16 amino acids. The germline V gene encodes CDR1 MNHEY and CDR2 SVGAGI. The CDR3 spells CASSSKPHIDYNEQFF. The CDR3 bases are TGTGCCAGCAGTTCAAAACCCCACATAGATTACAATGAGCAGTTCTTC.

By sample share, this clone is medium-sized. DNA for the CDR3: TGTGCCAGCAGTTCTAATATCCTAAGGGGGGTCTCTGGCTACACCTTC. Protein sequence: CASSSNILRGVSGYTF. The V gene is TRBV27, the J gene TRBJ1-2; D is possibly TRBD1 (6 bases). Germline V gene sequence: CDR1 MNHEY, CDR2 SMNVEV (reference sequence). Trimming left V 4 bases short and J 7 bases short, with 22 bases between. The CDR3 loop spans 16 amino acids.

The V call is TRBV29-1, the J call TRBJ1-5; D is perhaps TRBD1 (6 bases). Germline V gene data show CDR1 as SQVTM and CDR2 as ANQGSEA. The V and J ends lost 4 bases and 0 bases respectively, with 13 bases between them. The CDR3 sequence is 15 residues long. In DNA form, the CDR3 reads TGCAGCGTTGGGACAGCGACCGATAGCAATCAGCCCCAGCATTTT. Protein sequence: CSVGTATDSNQPQHF.

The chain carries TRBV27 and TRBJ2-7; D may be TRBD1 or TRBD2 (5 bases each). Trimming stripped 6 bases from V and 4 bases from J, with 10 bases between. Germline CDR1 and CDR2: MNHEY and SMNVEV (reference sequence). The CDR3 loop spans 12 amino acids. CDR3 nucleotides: TGTGCCAGCAGCCCGGGACCTTACGAGCAGTACTTC. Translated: CASSPGPYEQYF.

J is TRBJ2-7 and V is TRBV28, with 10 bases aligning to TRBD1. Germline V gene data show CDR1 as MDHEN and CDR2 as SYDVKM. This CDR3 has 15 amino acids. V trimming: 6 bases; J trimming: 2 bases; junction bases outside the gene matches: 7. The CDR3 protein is CASRTGTGVTYEQYF. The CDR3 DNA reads TGTGCCAGCAGGACCGGGACAGGGGTCACCTACGAGCAGTACTTC.

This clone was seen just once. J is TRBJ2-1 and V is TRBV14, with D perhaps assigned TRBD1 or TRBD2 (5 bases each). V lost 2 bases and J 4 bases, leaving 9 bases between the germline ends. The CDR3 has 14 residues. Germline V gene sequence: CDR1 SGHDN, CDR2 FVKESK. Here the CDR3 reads CASSQQGGYNEQFF. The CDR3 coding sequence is TGTGCCAGCAGCCAACAGGGCGGGTACAATGAGCAGTTCTTC.

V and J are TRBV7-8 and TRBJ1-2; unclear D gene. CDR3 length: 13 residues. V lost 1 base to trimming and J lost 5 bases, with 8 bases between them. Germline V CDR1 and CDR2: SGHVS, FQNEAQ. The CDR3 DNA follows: TGTGCCAGCAGCTTAGACAGTATATATGGCTACACCTTC. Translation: CASSLDSIYGYTF.

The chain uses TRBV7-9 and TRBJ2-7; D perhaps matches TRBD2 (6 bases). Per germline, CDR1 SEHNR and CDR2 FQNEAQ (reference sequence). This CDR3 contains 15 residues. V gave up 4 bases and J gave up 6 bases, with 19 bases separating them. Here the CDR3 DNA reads TGTGCCAGCAGCTCCACCGGCGGAGCGGGCAGCGAGCAGTACTTC. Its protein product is CASSSTGGAGSEQYF.

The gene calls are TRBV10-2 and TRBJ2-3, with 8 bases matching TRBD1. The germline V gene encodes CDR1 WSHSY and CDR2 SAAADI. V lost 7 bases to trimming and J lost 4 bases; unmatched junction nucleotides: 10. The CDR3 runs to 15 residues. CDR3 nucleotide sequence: TGCGCCAGCAAAGACCGGACAGGGATCGCAGATACGCAGTATTTT. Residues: CASKDRTGIADTQYF.

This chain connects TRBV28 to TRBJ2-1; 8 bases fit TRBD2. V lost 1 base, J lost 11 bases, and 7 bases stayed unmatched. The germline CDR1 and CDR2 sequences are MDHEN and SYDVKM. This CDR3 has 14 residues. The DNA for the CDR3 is TGTGCCAGCAGTTTATTAAGGGGTAGCGGGAAGCAGTTCTTC. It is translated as CASSLLRGSGKQFF.

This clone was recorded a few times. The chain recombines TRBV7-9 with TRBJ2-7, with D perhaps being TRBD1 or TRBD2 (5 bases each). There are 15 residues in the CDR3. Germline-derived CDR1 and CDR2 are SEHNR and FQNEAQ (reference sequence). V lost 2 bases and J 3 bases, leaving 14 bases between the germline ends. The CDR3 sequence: CASSLSQSGSYEQYF. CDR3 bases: TGTGCCAGCAGCTTAAGTCAGTCAGGGAGCTACGAGCAGTACTTC.

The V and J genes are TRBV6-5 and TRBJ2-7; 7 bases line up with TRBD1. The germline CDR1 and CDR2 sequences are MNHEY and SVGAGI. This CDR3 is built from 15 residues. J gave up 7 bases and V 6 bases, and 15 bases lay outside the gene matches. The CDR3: CASRLGTARAGEQYF. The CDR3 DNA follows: TGTGCCAGCAGACTCGGGACAGCAAGGGCAGGGGAGCAGTACTTC.

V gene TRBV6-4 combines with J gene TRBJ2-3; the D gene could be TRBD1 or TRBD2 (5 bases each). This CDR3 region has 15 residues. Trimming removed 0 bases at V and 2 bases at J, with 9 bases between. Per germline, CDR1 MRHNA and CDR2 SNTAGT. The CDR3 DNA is TGTGCCAGCAGTGACTCGGGGGTTCCCACAGATACGCAGTATTTT. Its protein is CASSDSGVPTDTQYF.

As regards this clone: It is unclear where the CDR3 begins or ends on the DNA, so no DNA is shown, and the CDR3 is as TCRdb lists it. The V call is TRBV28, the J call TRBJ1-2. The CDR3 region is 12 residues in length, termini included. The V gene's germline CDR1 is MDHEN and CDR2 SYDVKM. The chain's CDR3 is CASSSSGRSSTF.

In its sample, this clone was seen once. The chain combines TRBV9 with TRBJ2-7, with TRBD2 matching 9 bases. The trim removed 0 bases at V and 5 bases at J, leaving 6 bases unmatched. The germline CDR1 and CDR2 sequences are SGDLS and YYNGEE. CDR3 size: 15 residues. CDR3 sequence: CASSVAVAGVNEQYF. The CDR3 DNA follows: TGTGCCAGCAGCGTAGCGGTAGCGGGAGTTAACGAGCAGTACTTC.

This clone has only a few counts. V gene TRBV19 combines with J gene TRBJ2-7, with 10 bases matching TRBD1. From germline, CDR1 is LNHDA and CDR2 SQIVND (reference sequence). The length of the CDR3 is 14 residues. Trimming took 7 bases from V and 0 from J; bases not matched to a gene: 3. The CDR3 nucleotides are TGTGCCAGTACCGGACAGGGGGACTCCTACGAGCAGTACTTC. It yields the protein CASTGQGDSYEQYF.

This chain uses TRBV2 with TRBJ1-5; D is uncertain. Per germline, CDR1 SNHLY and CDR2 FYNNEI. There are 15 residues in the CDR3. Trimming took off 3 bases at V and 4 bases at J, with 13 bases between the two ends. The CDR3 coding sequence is TGTGCCAGCAGTGAGGACTCGCTCGGAAATCAGCCCCAGCATTTT. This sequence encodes CASSEDSLGNQPQHF.

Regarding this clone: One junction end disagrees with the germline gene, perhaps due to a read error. The CDR3 sequence: CASSIRDRAGLF. The CDR3 DNA reads TGTGCCAGCAGTATCCGGGACAGGGCAGGTCTTTTT. The chain links TRBV28 to TRBJ2-3; 9 nucleotides line up with TRBD1. Germline loops: CDR1 MDHEN, CDR2 SYDVKM. The CDR3 spans 12 residues.

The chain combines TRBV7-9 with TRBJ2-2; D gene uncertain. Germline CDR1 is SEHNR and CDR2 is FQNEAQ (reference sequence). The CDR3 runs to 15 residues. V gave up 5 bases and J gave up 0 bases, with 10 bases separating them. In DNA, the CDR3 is TGTGCCAGCAGCAAGAACGCAGCGAACACCGGGGAGCTGTTTTTT. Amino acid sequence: CASSKNAANTGELFF.

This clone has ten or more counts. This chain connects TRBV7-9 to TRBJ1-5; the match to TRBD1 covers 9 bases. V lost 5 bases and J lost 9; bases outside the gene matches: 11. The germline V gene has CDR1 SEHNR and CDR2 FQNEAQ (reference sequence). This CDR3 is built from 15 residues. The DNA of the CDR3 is TGTGCCAGCAGCGCAACCGGGACAGGGCGGGGGCCCCAGCATTTT. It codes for CASSATGTGRGPQHF.

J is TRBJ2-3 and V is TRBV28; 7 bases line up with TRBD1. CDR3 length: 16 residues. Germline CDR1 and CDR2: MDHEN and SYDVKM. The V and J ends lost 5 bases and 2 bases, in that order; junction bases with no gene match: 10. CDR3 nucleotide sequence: TGTGCCAGCAGTCCCCCGGGACAGCACTACACAGATACGCAGTATTTT. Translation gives CASSPPGQHYTDTQYF.

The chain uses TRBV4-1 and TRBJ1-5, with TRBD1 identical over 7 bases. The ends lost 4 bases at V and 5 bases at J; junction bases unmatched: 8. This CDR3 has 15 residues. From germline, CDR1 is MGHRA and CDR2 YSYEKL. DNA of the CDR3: TGCGCCAGCAGCCGAGAGGGGGCGTCGGATCAGCCCCAGCATTTT. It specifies CASSREGASDQPQHF.

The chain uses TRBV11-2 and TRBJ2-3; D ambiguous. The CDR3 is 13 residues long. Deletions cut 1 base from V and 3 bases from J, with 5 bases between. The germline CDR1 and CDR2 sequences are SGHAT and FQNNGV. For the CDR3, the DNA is TGTGCCAGCAGCTTAGTAACGACAGATACGCAGTATTTT. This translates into CASSLVTTDTQYF.

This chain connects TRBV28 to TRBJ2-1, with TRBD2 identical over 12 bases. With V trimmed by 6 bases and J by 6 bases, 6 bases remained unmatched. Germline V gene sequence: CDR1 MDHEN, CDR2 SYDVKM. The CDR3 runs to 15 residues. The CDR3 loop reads CASRDTSGRPNEQFF. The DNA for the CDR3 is TGTGCCAGCAGGGATACTAGCGGGAGGCCCAATGAGCAGTTCTTC.

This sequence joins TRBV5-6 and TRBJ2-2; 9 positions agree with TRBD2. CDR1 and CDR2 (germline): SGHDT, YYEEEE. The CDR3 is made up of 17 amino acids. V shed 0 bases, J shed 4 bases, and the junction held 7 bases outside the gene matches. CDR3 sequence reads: CASSLGSLAGVTGELFF. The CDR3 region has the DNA TGTGCCAGCAGCTTGGGGTCCTTAGCGGGAGTCACCGGGGAGCTGTTTTTT.

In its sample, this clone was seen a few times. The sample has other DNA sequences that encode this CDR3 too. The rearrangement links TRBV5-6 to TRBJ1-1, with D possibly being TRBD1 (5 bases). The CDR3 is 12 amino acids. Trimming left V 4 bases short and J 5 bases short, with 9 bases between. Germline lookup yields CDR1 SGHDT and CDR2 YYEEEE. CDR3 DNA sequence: TGTGCCAGCAGCCTTAGGGGTACTGAAGCTTTCTTT. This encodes CASSLRGTEAFF.

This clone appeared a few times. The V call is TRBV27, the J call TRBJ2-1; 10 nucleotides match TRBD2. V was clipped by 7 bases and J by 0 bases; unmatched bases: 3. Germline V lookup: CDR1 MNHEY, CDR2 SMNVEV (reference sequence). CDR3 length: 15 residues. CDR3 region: CASIPSGGSYNEQFF. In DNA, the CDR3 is TGTGCCAGCATCCCTAGCGGGGGCTCCTACAATGAGCAGTTCTTC.

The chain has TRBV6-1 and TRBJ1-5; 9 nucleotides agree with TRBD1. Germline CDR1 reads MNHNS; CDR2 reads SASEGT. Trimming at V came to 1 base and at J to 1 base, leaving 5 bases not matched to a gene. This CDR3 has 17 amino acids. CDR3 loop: CASSEGDRAGSNQPQHF. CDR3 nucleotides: TGTGCCAGCAGTGAAGGGGACAGGGCAGGGAGCAATCAGCCCCAGCATTTT.

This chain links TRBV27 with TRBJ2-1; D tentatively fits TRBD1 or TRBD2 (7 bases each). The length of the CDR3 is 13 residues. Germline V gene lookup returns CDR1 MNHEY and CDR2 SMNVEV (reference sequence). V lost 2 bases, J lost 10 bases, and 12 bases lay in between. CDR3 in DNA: TGTGCCAGCAGTTTAGGGAGGGGGCGAGAGCAGTTCTTC. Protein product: CASSLGRGREQFF.

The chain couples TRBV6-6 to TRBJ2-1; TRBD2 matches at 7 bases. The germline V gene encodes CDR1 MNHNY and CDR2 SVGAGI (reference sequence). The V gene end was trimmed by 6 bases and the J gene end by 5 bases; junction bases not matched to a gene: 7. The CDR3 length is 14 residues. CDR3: CASSPGGINNEQFF. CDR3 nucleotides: TGTGCCAGCAGCCCCGGGGGGATAAACAATGAGCAGTTCTTC.

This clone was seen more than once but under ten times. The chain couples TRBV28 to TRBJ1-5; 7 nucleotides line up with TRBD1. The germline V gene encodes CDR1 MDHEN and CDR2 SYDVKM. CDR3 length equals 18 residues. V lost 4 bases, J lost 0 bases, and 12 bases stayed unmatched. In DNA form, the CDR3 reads TGTGCCAGCAGTTCATGGGACAGCGGGAGGGATAGCAATCAGCCCCAGCATTTT. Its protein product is CASSSWDSGRDSNQPQHF.

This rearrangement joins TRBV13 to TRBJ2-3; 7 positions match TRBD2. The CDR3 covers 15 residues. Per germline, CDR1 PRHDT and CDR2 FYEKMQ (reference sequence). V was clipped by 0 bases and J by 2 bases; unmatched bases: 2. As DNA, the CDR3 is TGTGCCAGCAGCTTAGGCGGGACTACCACAGATACGCAGTATTTT. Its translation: CASSLGGTTTDTQYF.